The sequence of this TCR beta chain was determined in a study of cytomegalovirus exposure and HLA in healthy donors. V lost 6 bases to trimming and J lost 2 bases; unmatched junction nucleotides: 10. The germline V gene has CDR1 SGHRS and CDR2 YFSETQ. The CDR3 is made up of 16 amino acids. Primers: 60 Vbeta forward and 13 Jbeta reverse. The table came from immunoSEQ multiplex PCR; TCRdb's copy has only in-frame clones and leaves some out. Counted here are under 200,000 clones, roughly 81% occurring once; the ten biggest clones make up around 2.5%. Sequencing was done on a sample of PBMCs. The chain employs TRBV5-1 and TRBJ2-7; 11 positions match TRBD1. The receptor was isolated from a man younger than 45 in good health and CMV-seropositive. For the CDR3, the DNA is TGCGCCAGCACCTTCGGGACAGGGGGTGTAACCTACGAGCAGTACTTC. Amino acid sequence: CASTFGTGGVTYEQYF.